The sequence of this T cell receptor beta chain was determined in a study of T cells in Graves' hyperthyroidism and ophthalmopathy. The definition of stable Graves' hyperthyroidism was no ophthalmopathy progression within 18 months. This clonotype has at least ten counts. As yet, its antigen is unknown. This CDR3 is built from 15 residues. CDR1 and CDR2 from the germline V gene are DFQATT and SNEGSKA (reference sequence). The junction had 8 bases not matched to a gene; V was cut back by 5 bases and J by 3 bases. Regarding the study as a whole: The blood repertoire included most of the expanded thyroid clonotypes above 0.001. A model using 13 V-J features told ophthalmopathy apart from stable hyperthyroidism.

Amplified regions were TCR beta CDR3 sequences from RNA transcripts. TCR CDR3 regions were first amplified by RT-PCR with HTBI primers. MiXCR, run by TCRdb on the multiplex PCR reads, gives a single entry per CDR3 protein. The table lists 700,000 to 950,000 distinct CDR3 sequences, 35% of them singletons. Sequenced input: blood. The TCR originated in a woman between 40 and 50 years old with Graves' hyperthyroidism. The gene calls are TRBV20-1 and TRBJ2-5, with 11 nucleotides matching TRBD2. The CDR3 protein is CSAPKPGLAEETQYF. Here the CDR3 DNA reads TGCAGTGCTCCAAAACCGGGACTAGCGGAAGAGACCCAGTACTTC.